A single sample gave rise to the 15 T cell receptor beta chains below, sequenced in a study of T cell repertoires in cytomegalovirus infection. The antigens of these receptors remain unknown. MiXCR, run by TCRdb on the reads, gives a single entry per CDR3 protein. The sample has about 830,000 distinct CDR3 sequences, approximately 29% seen once. The input for sequencing was cultured CD8+ T cells from PBMCs, taken from culture after CMV antigen stimulation. The receptors were sampled from a human donor in good health (CMV status not recorded). Some clones in this sample may be carry-over from other donors' samples.

The chain recombines TRBV9 with TRBJ1-2, with D tentatively TRBD1 (5 bases). CDR3 length: 16 amino acids. Germline V CDR1 and CDR2: SGDLS, YYNGEE. Trimming took off 4 bases at V and 6 bases at J, with 22 bases between the two ends. CDR3 nucleotides: TGTGCCAGCAGCCATAACACCAGACAGCAGGAACATGGCTACACCTTC. Its protein product is CASSHNTRQQEHGYTF.

This clonotype occurred a few times. The V call is TRBV10-3, the J call TRBJ1-5, with 7 nucleotides matching TRBD1. The CDR3 has 14 residues. The V and J ends lost 3 bases and 7 bases, in that order; junction bases with no gene match: 6. From germline, CDR1 is ENHRY and CDR2 SYGVKD. The CDR3 nucleotides read TGTGCCATCAGTGACGGAGGGGGCGGGCAGCCCCAGCATTTT. Its translation: CAISDGGGGQPQHF.

This clonotype was seen once. The rearrangement uses TRBV6-6 and TRBJ1-1; TRBD1 matches at 11 bases. The CDR3 loop spans 22 amino acids. J gave up 3 bases and V 0 bases, and 21 bases lay outside the gene matches. Germline V lookup: CDR1 MNHNY, CDR2 SVGAGI (reference sequence). As DNA, the CDR3 is TGTGCCAGCAGTTACTCGGAGCCTAAGGGTTGGGACAGGGGGGAGAGGGACACTGAAGCTTTCTTT. Protein: CASSYSEPKGWDRGERDTEAFF.

Details on this clonotype: This may arise from a read error, as a much more abundant clone is one base away. The chain has TRBV7-2 and TRBJ2-6; 7 positions agree with TRBD1. The CDR3 totals 15 residues. Per germline, CDR1 SGHTA and CDR2 FQGNSA. This CDR3 reads CANSLTGAGANVLTF. The CDR3, as DNA: TGTGCCAACAGCCTTACAGGGGCTGGGGCCAACGTCCTGACTTTC.

This clonotype was seen a few times. CDR3 DNA: TGTGCCAGCAGTCCCCACCCGACAGGGAACTATGGCTACACCTTC. This gives the protein CASSPHPTGNYGYTF. V usage is TRBV12-3 or TRBV12-4 and J usage is TRBJ1-2; 7 nucleotides agree with TRBD1. This CDR3 spans 15 amino acids. V lost 5 bases and J lost 2; bases outside the gene matches: 8.

The chain uses TRBV6-6 and TRBJ2-5, with TRBD1 identical over 7 bases. V lost 0 bases and J lost 0; bases outside the gene matches: 4. Germline CDR1 and CDR2: MNHNY and SVGAGI (reference sequence). The CDR3 is 16 amino acids. CDR3 protein: CASSYSADRYQETQYF. The CDR3 nucleotides are TGTGCCAGCAGTTACTCCGCGGACAGGTACCAAGAGACCCAGTACTTC.

This clonotype was observed many times. V is TRBV7-8 and J is TRBJ1-4; D might be TRBD1 (6 bases). Trimming cost V 0 bases and J 5 bases, with 13 bases left between them. From germline, CDR1 is SGHVS and CDR2 FQNEAQ. This CDR3 is 16 amino acids long. In DNA, the CDR3 is TGTGCCAGCAGCTTAGCGCAGGACAGCCCAAATGAAAAACTGTTTTTT. Protein product: CASSLAQDSPNEKLFF.

The table lists this clonotype with a few counts. V usage is TRBV12-3 or TRBV12-4 and J usage is TRBJ1-5; D might be TRBD1 (6 bases). The CDR3 is 16 residues long. With 3 bases removed from V and 3 bases from J, the gap between germline ends came to 15 bases. CDR3 in amino acids: CASSLGAGGYNQPQHF. CDR3 nucleotides: TGTGCCAGCAGTTTGGGGGCCGGGGGTTACAATCAGCCCCAGCATTTT.

In this sample, this clonotype turned up a few times. The chain carries TRBV19 and TRBJ1-1; D may be TRBD1 (5 bases). Germline CDR1 is LNHDA and CDR2 is SQIVND (reference sequence). The CDR3 contains 13 residues. The V end lost 8 bases, the J end lost 4 bases, and 14 bases lay between the germline ends. The CDR3 is CASSLGVFTEAFF. CDR3 nucleotides: TGTGCCAGTTCCCTAGGGGTTTTCACTGAAGCTTTCTTT.

The chain combines TRBV28 with TRBJ2-2; 7 nucleotides agree with TRBD1. J gave up 1 base and V 10 bases, and 18 bases lay outside the gene matches. CDR1 MDHEN and CDR2 SYDVKM come from the germline V gene. This CDR3 region has 18 residues. The CDR3 nucleotides are TGTGCCAACAGCTTCCGCCTGACAGGGAAGATGAACACCGGGGAGCTGTTTTTT. The encoded protein is CANSFRLTGKMNTGELFF.

This clonotype occurred a few times. The chain recombines TRBV12-3 or TRBV12-4 with TRBJ1-3, with 12 bases matching TRBD1. The CDR3 is made up of 20 amino acids. Trimming removed 6 bases from V and 4 bases from J; junction bases left unmatched: 19. CDR3 sequence (DNA): TGTGCCAGCAGATTTTCCCTCCCGGTCCGGGACAGGGGGCTCGGAAACACCATATATTTT. Residues: CASRFSLPVRDRGLGNTIYF.

This clonotype was seen a handful of times. The genes are TRBV7-2 and TRBJ1-6; no clear D gene. V was pared by 10 bases and J by 2 bases, with 15 bases between. The CDR3 sequence is 15 residues long. The germline gives CDR1 SGHTA, CDR2 FQGNSA. CDR3 sequence: CAIWEGSAYNSPLHF. CDR3 bases: TGTGCCATATGGGAGGGATCTGCCTATAATTCACCCCTCCACTTT.

This clonotype was found a few times. The CDR3 DNA follows: TGTGCCAGCAGTGGGCCAGGCGGGGAAAACACTGAAGCTTTCTTT. Protein sequence: CASSGPGGENTEAFF. The J gene is TRBJ1-1, the V gene TRBV6-6; no clear D gene. The germline CDR1 and CDR2 sequences are MNHNY and SVGAGI (reference sequence). V was clipped by 5 bases and J by 2 bases, with 15 bases between them. The CDR3 covers 15 residues.

The CDR3 is CASSRPGHGKTSYNEQFF. The CDR3 nucleotides read TGTGCCAGCAGCCGGCCGGGACACGGGAAGACCTCCTACAATGAGCAGTTCTTC. The V and J genes are TRBV7-6 and TRBJ2-1; D might be TRBD1 (6 bases). Per the germline V gene, CDR1 is SGHVS and CDR2 is FNYEAQ. Deletions cut 5 bases from V and 0 bases from J, with 20 bases between. The CDR3 loop spans 18 amino acids.

This clonotype showed up many times. The V call is TRBV7-6, the J call TRBJ2-1, with TRBD1 matching over 7 bases. The CDR3 sequence is 16 residues long. Germline V gene data show CDR1 as SGHVS and CDR2 as FNYEAQ. V lost 5 bases and J lost 3; bases outside the gene matches: 10. CDR3: CASSIDRAGIYNEQFF. DNA for the CDR3: TGTGCCAGCAGCATCGACAGGGCAGGGATCTACAATGAGCAGTTCTTC.